The 20 T cell receptor beta chains reported below all come from one sample, sequenced in a study of T-cell reconstitution after alpha-beta-depleted transplantation in children. Using unique molecular identifiers, the investigators prepared the TCRbeta library. TCRdb re-called the PCR reads through MiXCR, storing one row per CDR3 protein. Of a few hundred thousand distinct CDR3 sequences listed, roughly 27% are singletons. This specimen was PBMCs, taken before TCRalphabeta/CD19-depleted stem cell transplant. All receptors derive from a boy under two years old with Wiskott-Aldrich syndrome, due to receive a stem cell transplant.

This clonotype has a handful of counts. The V and J genes are TRBV5-1 and TRBJ2-7; tentatively, D is TRBD1 (6 bases). The V gene's germline CDR1 is SGHRS and CDR2 YFSETQ. The CDR3 loop spans 14 amino acids. V lost 3 bases and J 2 bases, leaving 12 bases between the germline ends. DNA for the CDR3: TGCGCCAGCAGCTCGAGACAGGTTCCCTACGAGCAGTACTTC. Residues: CASSSRQVPYEQYF.

J is TRBJ2-1 and V is TRBV20-1; perhaps D is TRBD1 or TRBD2 (5 bases each). The CDR3 covers 15 residues. Germline-derived CDR1 and CDR2 are DFQATT and SNEGSKA (reference sequence). V was pared by 2 bases and J by 6 bases, with 17 bases between. The CDR3 region is CSARFGGPTSNEQFF. The CDR3 DNA sequence: TGCAGTGCTAGATTTGGGGGTCCTACGTCCAATGAGCAGTTCTTC.

In regard to this clonotype: The junction differs from germline at one of its ends, possibly a read error. The chain links TRBV5-5 to TRBJ2-4, with 11 bases identical to TRBD2. Germline assignment: CDR1 SGHKS and CDR2 YYEKEE (reference sequence). The CDR3 extends over 17 amino acids. As DNA, the CDR3 is TGTGCCAGCAGCGGCGTGACTAGCGGGATAACCAAAAACATTCATTACTTC. It codes for CASSGVTSGITKNIHYF.

The chain employs TRBV10-3 and TRBJ2-1; TRBD2 aligns across 11 bases. There are 17 residues in the CDR3. After removal of 4 bases from V and 6 bases from J, the junction contained 11 bases not matched to a gene. Germline V gene lookup returns CDR1 ENHRY and CDR2 SYGVKD. In DNA form, the CDR3 reads TGTGCCATCAGTGGGGTTAGCGGGAGGGCGCCGGCCAATGAGCAGTTCTTC. Translating it yields CAISGVSGRAPANEQFF.

The chain links TRBV7-3 to TRBJ2-3; tentative D call: TRBD2 (6 bases). The germline V and J ends were trimmed by 4 bases and 2 bases, with 13 bases remaining between them. Germline loops: CDR1 SGHTA, CDR2 FQGTGA. CDR3 length: 15 residues. Written as DNA, the CDR3 is TGTGCCAGCAGCTCTTTAGCGGAAAACACAGATACGCAGTATTTT. Protein: CASSSLAENTDTQYF.

In this sample, this clonotype turned up a few times. The V gene is TRBV15, the J gene TRBJ1-1; D remains unclear. The CDR3 covers 15 residues. Deletions cut 0 bases from V and 13 bases from J, with 21 bases between. In germline, CDR1 is LNHNV, CDR2 YYDKDF (reference sequence). The CDR3 region is CATSRDLITGVNDFF. CDR3 sequence (DNA): TGTGCCACCAGCAGAGATTTAATCACCGGAGTAAATGATTTCTTT.

The rearrangement uses TRBV3-1 and TRBJ1-1; D remains unclear. From germline, CDR1 is LGHDT and CDR2 YNNKEL (reference sequence). This CDR3 has 13 residues. V was shortened by 4 bases and J by 6 bases, with 12 bases between the two germline ends. CDR3 residues: CASSLRGIPEAFF. For the CDR3, the DNA is TGTGCCAGCAGCCTCCGAGGTATCCCTGAAGCTTTCTTT.

This rearrangement joins TRBV20-1 to TRBJ1-5, with D possibly being TRBD1 (6 bases). This CDR3 is built from 14 residues. The germline V gene has CDR1 DFQATT and CDR2 SNEGSKA (reference sequence). V lost 8 bases to trimming and J lost 0 bases, with 14 bases between them. The CDR3 loop reads CSSQGTYSNQPQHF. CDR3 DNA: TGCAGTAGTCAGGGGACCTATAGCAATCAGCCCCAGCATTTT.

This clonotype was seen a handful of times. This rearrangement joins TRBV24-1 to TRBJ2-2, with a weak D call TRBD1 (6 bases). V shed 5 bases and J shed 1 base, with 13 bases lying between them. CDR1 KGHDR and CDR2 SFDVKD come from the germline V gene. CDR3 length: 16 amino acids. CDR3 loop: CATSVAGVLNTGELFF. The CDR3 nucleotides are TGTGCCACCAGTGTGGCAGGGGTACTGAACACCGGGGAGCTGTTTTTT.

This clonotype was recorded a few times. The rearrangement links TRBV20-1 to TRBJ2-1; the match to TRBD2 covers 7 bases. This CDR3 has 15 residues. After removal of 5 bases from V and 3 bases from J, the junction contained 10 bases not matched to a gene. Germline V gene sequence: CDR1 DFQATT, CDR2 SNEGSKA (reference sequence). The CDR3 here is CSAHAAGAFYNEQFF. The CDR3, as DNA: TGCAGTGCTCATGCGGCGGGAGCCTTCTACAATGAGCAGTTCTTC.

V is TRBV12-3 or TRBV12-4 and J is TRBJ2-5, with 7 bases identical to TRBD2. V gave up 5 bases and J gave up 4 bases; unmatched junction bases: 7. The CDR3 loop spans 14 amino acids. This CDR3 reads CASSPAGRAETQYF. The CDR3 DNA follows: TGTGCCAGCAGTCCGGCAGGGAGGGCAGAGACCCAGTACTTC.

V and J are TRBV9 and TRBJ2-3, with D unresolved. V was pared by 1 base and J by 1 base, with 10 bases between. The CDR3 is 15 residues long. Germline CDR1 SGDLS, CDR2 YYNGEE. DNA for the CDR3: TGTGCCAGCAGCGTAATTATAGAACGCACAGATACGCAGTATTTT. It codes for CASSVIIERTDTQYF.

This sequence joins TRBV28 and TRBJ1-3; TRBD1 is a possible D gene (6 bases). This CDR3 is built from 14 residues. Germline V lookup: CDR1 MDHEN, CDR2 SYDVKM. V dropped 2 bases and J dropped 1 base, with 6 bases sitting between them. DNA for the CDR3: TGTGCCAGCAGTTTAAGGGGGTCTGGAAACACCATATATTTT. This encodes CASSLRGSGNTIYF. The entire variable domain, with the rest obtained from reference TRBV28 and TRBJ1-3, is as follows: DVKVTQSSRYLVKRTGEKVFLECVQDMDHENMFWYRQDPGLGLRLIYFSYDVKMKEKGDIPEGYSVSREKKERFSLILESASTNQTSMYLCASSLRGSGNTIYFGEGSWLTVV.

This clonotype was detected once. The rearrangement uses TRBV10-3 and TRBJ2-1; the match to TRBD2 covers 11 bases. CDR3 length: 17 residues. After removal of 0 bases from V and 4 bases from J, the junction contained 5 bases not matched to a gene. Germline V gene sequence: CDR1 ENHRY, CDR2 SYGVKD. CDR3 bases: TGTGCCATCAGTGAGTCACTAGCGGGAGTGGGGTACAATGAGCAGTTCTTC. Translating it yields CAISESLAGVGYNEQFF.

V is TRBV3-1 and J is TRBJ2-1, with D possibly being TRBD1 or TRBD2 (6 bases each). CDR1 is LGHDT and CDR2 is YNNKEL in the germline V gene (reference sequence). V was cut by 7 bases and J by 1 base, with 14 bases left in between. The CDR3 runs 15 residues. The CDR3 DNA sequence: TGTGCCAGCAAAGGTAGGGGGAGGTCCTACAATGAGCAGTTCTTC. Translation gives CASKGRGRSYNEQFF.

This clonotype has at least ten counts. The chain uses TRBV24-1 and TRBJ2-1; 11 bases agree with TRBD1. With 9 bases clipped from V and 6 bases from J, the junction kept 0 bases outside the gene matches. Looked up from germline, CDR1 is KGHDR and CDR2 is SFDVKD. The CDR3 consists of 12 residues. The CDR3 nucleotides read TGTGCCACCGGGACAGGGGGCAATGAGCAGTTCTTC. This gives the protein CATGTGGNEQFF.

The chain couples TRBV5-1 to TRBJ2-1; a possible D gene is TRBD2 (7 bases). Germline CDR1 reads SGHRS; CDR2 reads YFSETQ. Trimming left V 3 bases short and J 7 bases short, with 14 bases between. The CDR3 runs 14 residues. The CDR3 nucleotides are TGCGCCAGCAGCTCTAGCGGTCAGGGGAATGAGCAGTTCTTC. It encodes CASSSSGQGNEQFF.

In its sample, this clonotype was seen a few times. The chain couples TRBV10-2 to TRBJ2-5; TRBD1 aligns across 7 bases. CDR3 length: 15 amino acids. Germline CDR1 WSHSY, CDR2 SAAADI. Trimming at V came to 6 bases and at J to 5 bases, leaving 12 bases not matched to a gene. The CDR3 nucleotides are TGCGCCAGCAGCATTTTAACAGGGGTCTTCGAGACCCAGTACTTC. Its translation is CASSILTGVFETQYF.

The gene calls are TRBV2 and TRBJ2-1; TRBD2 aligns across 10 bases. The V gene's germline CDR1 is SNHLY and CDR2 FYNNEI. V shed 5 bases and J 0 bases; nucleotides not matched to a gene: 10. The CDR3 sequence is 18 residues long. CDR3 DNA: TGTGCCAGCAGTTCCCGGGGACTAGCGCGGAGCTCCTACAATGAGCAGTTCTTC. It is translated as CASSSRGLARSSYNEQFF.

The chain carries TRBV10-3 and TRBJ2-3, with a tentative D call TRBD2 (6 bases). The CDR3 is 16 residues long. V lost 6 bases to trimming and J lost 2 bases, with 18 bases between them. CDR1 and CDR2 (germline): ENHRY, SYGVKD. The CDR3 reads CAIRSTSTSSTDTQYF. For the CDR3, the DNA is TGTGCCATCAGGAGTACTAGCACATCATCCACAGATACGCAGTATTTT.